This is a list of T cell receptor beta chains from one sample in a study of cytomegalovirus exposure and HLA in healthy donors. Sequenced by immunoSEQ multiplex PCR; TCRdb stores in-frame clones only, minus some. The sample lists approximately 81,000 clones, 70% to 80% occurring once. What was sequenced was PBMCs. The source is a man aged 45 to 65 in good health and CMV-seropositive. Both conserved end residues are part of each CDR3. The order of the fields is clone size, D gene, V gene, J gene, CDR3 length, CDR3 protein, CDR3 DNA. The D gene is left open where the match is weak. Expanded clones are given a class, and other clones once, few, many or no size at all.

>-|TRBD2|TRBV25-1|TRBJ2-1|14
CASSEREGYNEQFF
TGTGCCAGCAGTGAACGGGAGGGTTACAATGAGCAGTTCTTC
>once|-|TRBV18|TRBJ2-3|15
CASSAGQGQTLAQYF
TGTGCCAGCTCGGCAGGGCAGGGGCAAACTCTTGCGCAGTATTTT
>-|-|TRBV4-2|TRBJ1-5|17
CASSQEGGALSRQPQHF
TGTGCCAGCAGCCAAGAAGGCGGCGCCCTCTCACGGCAGCCCCAGCATTTT
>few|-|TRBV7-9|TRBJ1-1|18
CASSLHWSAGAGDTEAFF
TGTGCCAGCAGCCTCCACTGGTCGGCAGGGGCGGGGGACACTGAAGCTTTCTTT
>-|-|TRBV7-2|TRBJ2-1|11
CASTSYNEQFF
TGTGCCAGCACTAGCTACAATGAGCAGTTCTTC
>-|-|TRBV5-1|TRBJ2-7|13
CASQGLESAGQYF
TGCGCCAGCCAGGGTCTGGAATCCGCCGGGCAGTACTTC
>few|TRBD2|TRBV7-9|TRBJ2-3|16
CASSHRQSGTSDTQYF
TGTGCCAGCAGCCACAGACAGAGCGGGACCTCAGATACGCAGTATTTT
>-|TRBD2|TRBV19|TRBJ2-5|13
CASTVGGGETQYF
TGTGCCAGTACCGTCGGGGGGGGAGAGACCCAGTACTTC
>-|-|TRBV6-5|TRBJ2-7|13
CASSYPPTYEQYF
TGTGCCAGCAGTTACCCTCCAACTTACGAGCAGTACTTC
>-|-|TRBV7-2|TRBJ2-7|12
CASSQGGYEQYF
TGTGCCAGCAGCCAGGGCGGCTACGAGCAGTACTTC
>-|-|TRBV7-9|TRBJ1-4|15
CASSLGGQGGEKLFF
TGTGCCAGCAGCTTAGGGGGGCAGGGTGGCGAAAAACTGTTTTTT
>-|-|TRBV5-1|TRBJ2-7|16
CASSWTASLPTYEQYF
TGCGCCAGCAGCTGGACAGCCTCATTACCTACCTACGAGCAGTACTTC
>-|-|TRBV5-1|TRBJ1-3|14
CASSLDNSGNTIYF
TGCGCCAGCAGCTTGGACAACTCTGGAAACACCATATATTTT
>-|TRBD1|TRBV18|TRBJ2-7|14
CASSPGQGAYEQYF
TGTGCCAGCTCACCGGGCCAGGGGGCTTACGAGCAGTACTTC
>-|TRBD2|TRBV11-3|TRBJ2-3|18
CASSPASGRLIRSDTQYF
TGTGCCAGCAGCCCCGCTAGCGGGAGGCTTATACGGTCAGATACGCAGTATTTT